This TCR beta chain was captured in a study of CD8+CD57+ T cells in acquired aplastic anemia. Trimming stripped 4 bases from V and 3 bases from J, with 20 bases between. CDR1 is SGDLS and CDR2 is YYNGEE in the germline V gene. CDR3 size: 16 residues. According to the study, genomic DNA was the template for TCR beta VDJ and CDR3 profiling. TCRdb analysed the reads with MiXCR anew, one entry per CDR3 protein. The sample shows 200,000 to 250,000 distinct CDR3 sequences, less than 60% of them seen only once. It was patients with CD8+CD57+ cell expansion by flow cytometry who were chosen for sequencing. V usage is TRBV9 and J usage is TRBJ2-7; perhaps D is TRBD1 or TRBD2 (5 bases each). The origin of this receptor is a human donor with aplastic anemia. Sample: sorted CD4+, CD8+, or CD8+CD57+ T cells (not recorded which) from PBMCs. The CDR3 is CASSPREGELNYEQYF. The CDR3, as DNA: TGTGCCAGCAGCCCCCGTGAAGGGGAGCTGAACTACGAGCAGTACTTC.